The TCR beta chain described here comes from a study of beta chain features in type 1 diabetes. Researchers reported sorting CD4+ naive, central memory, regulatory and stem cell-like memory cells via CD45RO/CCR7/CD25/CD127/CD95/CD27. Germline-derived CDR1 and CDR2 are LGHNA and YNFKEQ. The ends lost 1 base at V and 3 bases at J; junction bases unmatched: 6. CDR3 length: 15 residues. Findings and caveats of the study: Type 1 diabetes patients had VDJ junctions that carried fewer insertions and more deletions. Over-representation of high TCR-expressing cells was a possible consequence of cDNA sequencing. Patients and controls would share equally any PCR tilt toward shorter templates. Shortening that was moderate but significant affected the TCRB CDR3s of Type 1 diabetes patients in all four CD4+ subsets.

This clone was recorded a few times. What it binds is unknown. The entirety of the isolated RNA underwent reverse transcription, so expressed TCRB transcripts were sequenced. The repertoire was sequenced with immunoSEQ multiplex PCR; TCRdb's copy has only in-frame clones and lacks some. Here the sample spans more than 300,000 clones, about 10% being singletons. The genes are TRBV4-2 and TRBJ2-7, with 7 bases that match TRBD1. The sample taken for sequencing was central memory CD4+ T cells from blood. This sequence originates from a man aged 30 to 39 with type 1 diabetes. Here the CDR3 reads CASSQGTGQSYEQYF. The CDR3 DNA sequence: TGTGCCAGCAGCCAAGGAACGGGACAGAGCTACGAGCAGTACTTC.